This T cell receptor beta chain is from a study of T cells in Graves' hyperthyroidism and ophthalmopathy. Whole-study results and caveats: Blood held most thyroid clonotypes expanded above 0.001 frequency. A model using 13 V-J features told ophthalmopathy apart from stable hyperthyroidism.

To note about this clonotype: Its antigen remains unknown. One junction end does not reproduce the germline sequence, and a read error may be involved.

The CDR3 contains 15 residues. Germline CDR1 and CDR2: SSHAT and FNYEAQ (reference sequence). Amplification yielded TCR beta CDR3 regions, with RNA transcripts as the source. First-round RT-PCR of the TCR CDR3 relied on the HTBI primer set. TCRdb itself ran the multiplex PCR reads through MiXCR, one entry per CDR3 protein. The data hold under 250,000 distinct CDR3 sequences, with about 15% observed a single time. The source is a man aged 50-59 years with Graves' hyperthyroidism. The sample taken for sequencing was blood. This chain links TRBV7-7 with TRBJ2-3; 13 bases align to TRBD2. CDR3 nucleotides: TGTGCTAGCAGCCCCGGACTAGCGGGAGTAGATACGCAGTATTTT. It specifies CASSPGLAGVDTQYF.